This is a list of T cell receptor beta chains from one sample in a study of PD-L1 blockade in urothelial cancer. Libraries were prepared by immunoSEQ multiplex PCR; TCRdb keeps only in-frame clonotypes and omits some of them. The data hold some 50,000 clones, with about 85% observed a single time. The sample consisted of PBMCs, taken around atezolizumab (anti-PD-L1) treatment. The source is a man aged 50 to 60 with urothelial cancer. Both conserved end residues are part of each CDR3. Fields, in order: V gene, J gene, D gene, clone size, CDR3 length, CDR3 DNA, CDR3 protein. D genes are given only for firm matches. A row's size may be missing; if present it is once, few, many or a size class.

V: TRBV6-4; J: TRBJ1-5; D: .; size: .; length: 14; DNA: TGTGCCAGCAGCCTGGTAGCGGGCAATCAGCCCCAGCATTTT; CDR3: CASSLVAGNQPQHF
V: TRBV5-1; J: TRBJ2-2; D: .; size: .; length: 15; DNA: TGCGCCAGCAGCTTGGAACCGGGGAACACCGGGGAGCTGTTTTTT; CDR3: CASSLEPGNTGELFF
V: TRBV5-1; J: TRBJ2-7; D: TRBD1; size: .; length: 14; DNA: TGCGCCAGCAGCTTGTGGACAGGCTCCTACGAGCAGTACTTC; CDR3: CASSLWTGSYEQYF
V: TRBV5-1; J: TRBJ2-7; D: .; size: .; length: 13; DNA: TGCGCCAGCAGCTTGGCCGGGTTCTACGAGCAGTACTTC; CDR3: CASSLAGFYEQYF
V: TRBV7-2; J: TRBJ1-5; D: .; size: .; length: 15; DNA: TGTGCCAGCAGCCGAGACAGGAACCCTCGGTTGCCCCAGCATTTT; CDR3: CASSRDRNPRLPQHF
V: TRBV7-7; J: TRBJ2-7; D: TRBD1; size: once; length: 14; DNA: TGTGCCAGCAGCCAGGGACAGGGGGACTACGAGCAGTACTTC; CDR3: CASSQGQGDYEQYF
V: TRBV7-2; J: TRBJ2-7; D: .; size: .; length: 16; DNA: TGTGCCAGCAGCTCATTCCCAAGGAGTCCATCCTACGAGCAGTACTTC; CDR3: CASSSFPRSPSYEQYF
V: TRBV11-2; J: TRBJ2-1; D: TRBD2; size: .; length: 15; DNA: TGTGCCAGCAGCTTAGGACTAGCGGGGTACAATGAGCAGTTCTTC; CDR3: CASSLGLAGYNEQFF
V: TRBV2; J: TRBJ2-3; D: .; size: once; length: 16; DNA: TGTGCCAGCAGTGAACCAGTCTTTTACCTCAAGGATACGCAGTATTTT; CDR3: CASSEPVFYLKDTQYF
V: TRBV30; J: TRBJ2-3; D: TRBD2; size: once; length: 17; DNA: TGTGCCTGGAGTAGCGGGGGGGCCCCGTTAAGCACAGATACGCAGTATTTT; CDR3: CAWSSGGAPLSTDTQYF
V: TRBV11-3; J: TRBJ2-1; D: .; size: .; length: 11; DNA: TGTGCCAGCAGCCGAGGGAATGAGCAGTTCTTC; CDR3: CASSRGNEQFF
V: TRBV28; J: TRBJ2-7; D: .; size: .; length: 14; DNA: TGTGCCAGCAGTTTTCCCCAAACAACGGGAGAGCAGTACTTC; CDR3: CASSFPQTTGEQYF
V: TRBV14; J: TRBJ2-3; D: .; size: once; length: 14; DNA: TGTGCCAGCAGCCAAGATAAGCGTAGCAATACGCAGTATTTT; CDR3: CASSQDKRSNTQYF
V: TRBV1; J: TRBJ2-3; D: .; size: .; length: 16; DNA: TGCACCAGCAGCCATGGGACTAGCGGCTGCACAGATACGCAGTATTTT; CDR3: CTSSHGTSGCTDTQYF
V: TRBV11-2; J: TRBJ1-1; D: TRBD1; size: .; length: 16; DNA: TGTGCCAGCAGCTTAGTCAAAGGGGGACAGGGGCCGAGAGCTTTCTTT; CDR3: CASSLVKGGQGPRAFF
V: TRBV28; J: TRBJ2-5; D: .; size: .; length: 12; DNA: TGTGCCGTCGACCAGGGATACGAGACCCAGTACTTC; CDR3: CAVDQGYETQYF
V: TRBV4-3; J: TRBJ2-6; D: TRBD1; size: .; length: 17; DNA: TGCGCCAGCAGCCGCAAAGCAGACAGGGCTGGGGCCAACGTCCTGACTTTC; CDR3: CASSRKADRAGANVLTF
V: TRBV25-1; J: TRBJ2-6; D: .; size: .; length: 16; DNA: TGTGCCAGCAGTCTGAGAGGGGGATCTGGGGCCAACGTCCTGACTTTC; CDR3: CASSLRGGSGANVLTF
V: TRBV30; J: TRBJ2-1; D: .; size: once; length: 15; DNA: TGTGCCTGGAGTGGCCGAAATGGAGGGTACAATGAGCAGTTCTTC; CDR3: CAWSGRNGGYNEQFF
V: TRBV6-6; J: TRBJ1-1; D: TRBD1; size: .; length: 14; DNA: TGTGCCAGCAGCCCCACAGGGGGCCAAAATGAAGCTTTCTTT; CDR3: CASSPTGGQNEAFF
V: TRBV7-2; J: TRBJ2-2; D: TRBD2; size: .; length: 15; DNA: TGTGCCAGCAGCCAGAGGCGGGGGGGCACCGGGGAGCTGTTTTTT; CDR3: CASSQRRGGTGELFF
V: TRBV14; J: TRBJ1-2; D: .; size: .; length: 14; DNA: TGTGCCAGCAGCCAAGTTGGGCAGAACTATGGCTACACCTTC; CDR3: CASSQVGQNYGYTF
V: TRBV6-5; J: TRBJ1-6; D: TRBD1; size: .; length: 15; DNA: TGTGCCAGCAGTTATAGGGGACAGGGAGTTTCACCCCTCCACTTT; CDR3: CASSYRGQGVSPLHF
V: TRBV5-5; J: TRBJ1-2; D: TRBD1; size: once; length: 14; DNA: TGTGCCAGCAGCTCACTATCGGGACAGTATGGCTACACCTTC; CDR3: CASSSLSGQYGYTF
V: TRBV29-1; J: TRBJ2-1; D: .; size: .; length: 13; DNA: TGCAGCGTTGCACAGCTAAGGAACAATGAGCAGTTCTTC; CDR3: CSVAQLRNNEQFF
V: TRBV29-1; J: TRBJ2-7; D: TRBD1; size: .; length: 13; DNA: TGCAGCGTTGGACAGGGGGCCTCCTACGAGCAGTACTTC; CDR3: CSVGQGASYEQYF
V: TRBV7-9; J: TRBJ2-1; D: TRBD2; size: .; length: 17; DNA: TGTGCCAGCAGCCATGGGACTAGCGGGAGGTTAGGCAATGAGCAGTTCTTC; CDR3: CASSHGTSGRLGNEQFF
V: TRBV10-3; J: TRBJ1-3; D: TRBD1; size: few; length: 15; DNA: TGTGCCATCAGCGAGACAGGGCACTCTGGAAACACCATATATTTT; CDR3: CAISETGHSGNTIYF
V: TRBV5-4; J: TRBJ2-1; D: TRBD2; size: .; length: 16; DNA: TGTGCCAGCAGCCCATGGGCGGGGGGGTCCTACAATGAGCAGTTCTTC; CDR3: CASSPWAGGSYNEQFF
V: TRBV27; J: TRBJ2-6; D: TRBD1; size: once; length: 18; DNA: TGTGCCAGCAGTCATGGGCGACAGGGCTCCTCTGGGGCCAACGTCCTGACTTTC; CDR3: CASSHGRQGSSGANVLTF
V: TRBV29-1; J: TRBJ2-7; D: TRBD2; size: .; length: 15; DNA: TGCAGCGTTGAAGAAGGGGGCGGGAGGGCCAGTGAGCAGTACTTC; CDR3: CSVEEGGGRASEQYF
V: TRBV10-3; J: TRBJ2-1; D: TRBD2; size: .; length: 13; DNA: TGTGCCATCCTAGCGGGGGAGAACAATGAGCAGTTCTTC; CDR3: CAILAGENNEQFF
V: TRBV5-1; J: TRBJ2-3; D: TRBD2; size: .; length: 15; DNA: TGCGCCAGCGGGCTAGCGGGGGCGCGCACAGATACGCAGTATTTT; CDR3: CASGLAGARTDTQYF
V: TRBV6-6; J: TRBJ1-2; D: TRBD1; size: .; length: 14; DNA: TGTGCCAGCAGTTACTCAGGGGGCGACTATGGCTACACCTTC; CDR3: CASSYSGGDYGYTF
V: TRBV27; J: TRBJ1-5; D: TRBD1; size: few; length: 16; DNA: TGTGCCAGCAGTTTCCTTTCCCGGGACAGAAATCAGCCCCAGCATTTT; CDR3: CASSFLSRDRNQPQHF
V: TRBV19; J: TRBJ1-1; D: .; size: .; length: 15; DNA: TGTGCCAGTAGCTCAGGAGGCGCAGGGAACACTGAAGCTTTCTTT; CDR3: CASSSGGAGNTEAFF
V: TRBV5-1; J: TRBJ2-2; D: .; size: .; length: 12; DNA: TGCGCCAGCAGTTTCGGGGGCGGGGAGCTGTTTTTT; CDR3: CASSFGGGELFF
V: TRBV5-6; J: TRBJ1-3; D: .; size: .; length: 17; DNA: TGTGCCAGCAGCACCAGTCGCAGGGCATCATCTGGAAACACCATATATTTT; CDR3: CASSTSRRASSGNTIYF
V: TRBV28; J: TRBJ2-5; D: TRBD1; size: .; length: 13; DNA: TGTGCCAGCAAGACAGGGGGTCTAGAGACCCAGTACTTC; CDR3: CASKTGGLETQYF
V: TRBV9; J: TRBJ1-1; D: .; size: .; length: 13; DNA: TGTGCCAGCAGCGTAGGAGGGCCCACTGAAGCTTTCTTT; CDR3: CASSVGGPTEAFF
V: TRBV6-6; J: TRBJ1-4; D: .; size: few; length: 12; DNA: TGTGCCAGCAGTTACCCCCGTGAAAAACTGTTTTTT; CDR3: CASSYPREKLFF
V: TRBV11-3; J: TRBJ1-1; D: .; size: .; length: 14; DNA: TGTGCCAGCAGCCAGAAAGGGGGGGACACTGAAGCTTTCTTT; CDR3: CASSQKGGDTEAFF
V: TRBV29-1; J: TRBJ2-6; D: .; size: .; length: 12; DNA: TGCAGCGTTGAAGCCAGGGCCAACGTCCTGACTTTC; CDR3: CSVEARANVLTF
V: TRBV13; J: TRBJ2-7; D: .; size: .; length: 14; DNA: TGTGCCAGCAGCTTAGGTCTGGAGTCCTACGAGCAGTACTTC; CDR3: CASSLGLESYEQYF
V: TRBV5-4; J: TRBJ2-1; D: TRBD2; size: .; length: 16; DNA: TGTGCCAGCAGCTTGGCGGCTAGCGGGAGAGGGAGTGAGCAGTTCTTC; CDR3: CASSLAASGRGSEQFF
V: TRBV5-4; J: TRBJ2-7; D: TRBD2; size: .; length: 16; DNA: TGTGCCAGCAGCTTGAGGCTAGCGGGAGGTGCCTACGAGCAGTACTTC; CDR3: CASSLRLAGGAYEQYF
V: TRBV5-1; J: TRBJ2-2; D: .; size: .; length: 14; DNA: TGCGCCAGCAGCTTAGCGGCTTCTGGCGGGGAGCTGTTTTTT; CDR3: CASSLAASGGELFF
V: TRBV7-9; J: TRBJ2-7; D: TRBD2; size: .; length: 16; DNA: TGTGCCAGCAGCTTATCGCTAGCGGGAAAACCTTGGGAGCAGTACTTC; CDR3: CASSLSLAGKPWEQYF
V: TRBV6-6; J: TRBJ1-5; D: .; size: .; length: 15; DNA: TGTGCCAGCAGTTCTGAGGCGGTTGGCAATCAGCCCCAGCATTTT; CDR3: CASSSEAVGNQPQHF
V: TRBV2; J: TRBJ2-1; D: TRBD2; size: .; length: 16; DNA: TGTGCCAGCCCCCGGACTAGCGGGGCCAACTACAATGAGCAGTTCTTC; CDR3: CASPRTSGANYNEQFF
V: TRBV5-4; J: TRBJ2-1; D: TRBD2; size: .; length: 14; DNA: TGTGCCAGCAGCTTGGCCGTGAGCGGGGGCGAGCAGTTCTTC; CDR3: CASSLAVSGGEQFF
V: TRBV30; J: TRBJ2-3; D: .; size: medium-sized; length: 13; DNA: TGTGCCTGGAGTGTCCCAGGTTCAGATACGCAGTATTTT; CDR3: CAWSVPGSDTQYF
V: TRBV5-4; J: TRBJ2-1; D: .; size: .; length: 16; DNA: TGTGCCAGCAGCCTCCCTTTAGGGGCCTCCAACAATGAGCAGTTCTTC; CDR3: CASSLPLGASNNEQFF
V: TRBV11-2; J: TRBJ2-5; D: TRBD2; size: .; length: 15; DNA: TGTGCCAGCAGCTCAACTCTAGCGGACCAAGAGACCCAGTACTTC; CDR3: CASSSTLADQETQYF
V: TRBV7-8; J: TRBJ2-7; D: TRBD1; size: .; length: 16; DNA: TGTGCCAGCAGCTTACTAACAGGGGGCGGAACCTACGAGCAGTACTTC; CDR3: CASSLLTGGGTYEQYF
V: TRBV5-1; J: TRBJ2-5; D: .; size: .; length: 16; DNA: TGCGCCAGCAGCTCGAAGGGAGCAGGGGCCGGGGAGACCCAGTACTTC; CDR3: CASSSKGAGAGETQYF
V: TRBV6-6; J: TRBJ1-5; D: TRBD1; size: .; length: 16; DNA: TGTGCCAGCAGTTACTCGGGACAGGGAAACAATCAGCCCCAGCATTTT; CDR3: CASSYSGQGNNQPQHF